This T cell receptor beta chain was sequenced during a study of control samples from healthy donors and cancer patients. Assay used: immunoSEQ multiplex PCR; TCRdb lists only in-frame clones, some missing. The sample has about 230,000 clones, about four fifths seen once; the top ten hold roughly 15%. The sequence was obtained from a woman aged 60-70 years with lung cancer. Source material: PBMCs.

The chain's CDR3 is CASSIAGIYREQYF. CDR3 DNA: TGTGCCAGTAGTATAGCCGGGATTTACCGGGAGCAGTACTTC. The chain couples TRBV19 to TRBJ2-7; TRBD2 might be the D (5 bases). CDR3 length: 14 residues. V lost 1 base and J lost 7, with 14 bases in between. Germline assignment: CDR1 LNHDA and CDR2 SQIVND (reference sequence).